What follows are 17 T cell receptor beta chains derived from one specimen sequenced in a study of beta chain features in type 1 diabetes. Sequencing targeted expressed TCRB transcripts, as all isolated RNA had been reverse transcribed. Assay: immunoSEQ multiplex PCR; the TCRdb copy retains only in-frame clones and omits some. The table lists fewer than 65,000 clones, about 60% of them singletons. The specimen was Tregs from blood. These receptors came from a woman between 18 and 29 years old in good health.

This clone occurred a few times. This chain joins TRBV29-1 and TRBJ2-3; TRBD1 agrees at 7 bases. The CDR3 contains 12 residues. V trimming: 7 bases; J trimming: 3 bases; junction bases outside the gene matches: 4. From germline, CDR1 is SQVTM and CDR2 ANQGSEA. The CDR3 is CSATGQTDTQYF. CDR3 in DNA: TGCAGCGCTACGGGACAGACAGATACGCAGTATTTT.

The chain joins TRBV7-2 to TRBJ2-5, with 7 bases lining up with TRBD2. Per germline, CDR1 SGHTA and CDR2 FQGNSA. Trimming removed 6 bases from V and 4 bases from J; junction bases left unmatched: 11. The length of the CDR3 is 15 residues. The CDR3 protein is CASSRSGARGETQYF. The CDR3 region has the DNA TGTGCCAGCAGTAGGAGCGGGGCTAGGGGAGAGACCCAGTACTTC.

V and J are TRBV18 and TRBJ1-5; 8 bases are shared with TRBD1. V lost 5 bases and J lost 3; bases outside the gene matches: 3. The CDR3 totals 14 residues. Germline CDR1 is KGHSH and CDR2 is LQKENI. CDR3 sequence reads: CASSSTGDNQPQHF. DNA of the CDR3: TGTGCCAGCTCATCGACAGGGGACAATCAGCCCCAGCATTTT.

This clone showed up just once. This chain joins TRBV5-8 and TRBJ2-1, with 7 bases lining up with TRBD1. Germline CDR1 reads SGHTS; CDR2 reads YDEGEE. The CDR3 is 13 amino acids. Trimming removed 0 bases from V and 9 bases from J; junction bases left unmatched: 3. This CDR3 reads CASSLEGGGEQFF. CDR3 bases: TGTGCCAGCAGCTTGGAAGGGGGCGGTGAGCAGTTCTTC.

V gene TRBV6-6 combines with J gene TRBJ2-3; unclear D gene. Per the germline V gene, CDR1 is MNHNY and CDR2 is SVGAGI (reference sequence). The V end lost 6 bases, the J end lost 3 bases, and 4 bases lay between the germline ends. The CDR3 is 11 residues long. The CDR3 nucleotides read TGTGCCAGCAGCAGGACAGATACGCAGTATTTT. It yields the protein CASSRTDTQYF.

V gene TRBV4-1 combines with J gene TRBJ2-1, with D perhaps matching TRBD2 (5 bases). V lost 1 base to trimming and J lost 3 bases, with 13 bases between them. The germline CDR1 and CDR2 sequences are MGHRA and YSYEKL. The CDR3 consists of 16 residues. The CDR3 DNA is TGCGCCAGCAGCCAAGGGCTAAGCGGTCGCTACAATGAGCAGTTCTTC. Its translation: CASSQGLSGRYNEQFF.

The rearrangement links TRBV5-1 to TRBJ2-4, with TRBD2 matching over 10 bases. J gave up 4 bases and V 4 bases, and 2 bases lay outside the gene matches. In germline, CDR1 is SGHRS, CDR2 YFSETQ. The CDR3 runs to 14 residues. Written as DNA, the CDR3 is TGCGCCAGCAGCCAACTAGCGGGGAAAAACATTCAGTACTTC. Translation gives CASSQLAGKNIQYF.

As regards this clone: Sequence at one end of the junction differs from germline and may be a read error. V usage is TRBV5-3 and J usage is TRBJ2-1; 13 positions match TRBD2. TRBV5-3 is an open reading frame whose function is uncertain. This CDR3 is built from 13 residues. The CDR3: CATGTSGNNEQFF. The CDR3 DNA is TGCGCCACCGGGACTAGCGGGAACAATGAGCAGTTCTTC.

This chain connects TRBV29-1 to TRBJ1-3; TRBD1 aligns across 7 bases. After removal of 6 bases from V and 7 bases from J, the junction contained 12 bases not matched to a gene. The CDR3 extends over 14 amino acids. CDR1 is SQVTM, CDR2 ANQGSEA, per germline. The CDR3 DNA reads as TGCAGCGTCCAGGGGGGCGCGTTTGGGAACACCATATATTTT. The encoded protein is CSVQGGAFGNTIYF.

The chain combines TRBV2 with TRBJ1-2; tentatively, D is TRBD1 (5 bases). Germline values: CDR1 SNHLY, CDR2 FYNNEI. CDR3 length equals 13 residues. Trimming took off 8 bases at V and 7 bases at J, with 17 bases between the two ends. The DNA for the CDR3 is TGTGCCAGCGTCGGAGGTCAGGGACTTGGCTACACCTTC. It translates to CASVGGQGLGYTF.

This clone was detected once. The chain carries TRBV5-6 and TRBJ1-1, with 8 positions matching TRBD1. The CDR3 spans 15 residues. In germline, CDR1 is SGHDT, CDR2 YYEEEE. V shed 4 bases, J shed 1 base, and the junction held 6 bases outside the gene matches. CDR3 coding DNA: TGTGCCAGCAGCCGACTGGACAGGGAGAACACTGAAGCTTTCTTT. Encoded protein: CASSRLDRENTEAFF.

The chain is built from TRBV6-1 and TRBJ2-1; TRBD2 matches at 9 bases. Germline-derived CDR1 and CDR2 are MNHNS and SASEGT. V trimming: 2 bases; J trimming: 9 bases; junction bases outside the gene matches: 5. CDR3 length equals 14 residues. CDR3: CASSETGLATEQFF. CDR3 bases: TGTGCCAGCAGTGAAACTGGACTAGCGACTGAGCAGTTCTTC.

This clone appeared a few times. V is TRBV5-4 and J is TRBJ2-5; a possible D gene is TRBD1 (6 bases). Germline CDR1 SGHNT, CDR2 YYREEE (reference sequence). This CDR3 is 13 amino acids long. V dropped 7 bases and J dropped 2 bases, with 12 bases sitting between them. This CDR3 reads CASRDTPQETQYF. Here the CDR3 DNA reads TGTGCCAGCCGGGACACACCACAAGAGACCCAGTACTTC.

The chain joins TRBV5-1 to TRBJ2-7, with 8 nucleotides matching TRBD2. The germline gives CDR1 SGHRS, CDR2 YFSETQ. The CDR3 length is 14 residues. V shed 3 bases, J shed 3 bases, and the junction held 5 bases outside the gene matches. CDR3 sequence (DNA): TGCGCCAGCAGCTCGGACGGGGGGGGCTACGAGCAGTACTTC. The encoded protein is CASSSDGGGYEQYF.

This clone turned up a few times. The rearrangement joins TRBV27 to TRBJ2-6; maybe TRBD1 (6 bases). The germline V gene has CDR1 MNHEY and CDR2 SMNVEV (reference sequence). CDR3 length: 18 amino acids. Deletions cut 5 bases from V and 0 bases from J, with 17 bases between. CDR3 loop: CASSARRGRDSGANVLTF. For the CDR3, the DNA is TGTGCCAGCAGTGCCCGTAGGGGGAGAGACTCTGGGGCCAACGTCCTGACTTTC.

V and J are TRBV5-6 and TRBJ2-7; the D gene is possibly TRBD2 (5 bases). The CDR3 contains 15 residues. Germline V gene lookup returns CDR1 SGHDT and CDR2 YYEEEE. The ends were cut back, 5 bases at V and 2 bases at J, with 17 bases in the middle. The CDR3 DNA reads TGTGCCAGCAGTTACTCCAGGACTCTACCCTACGAGCAGTACTTC. Residues: CASSYSRTLPYEQYF. The whole variable domain, filled in from reference TRBV5-6 and TRBJ2-7, reads DAGVTQSPTHLIKTRGQQVTLRCSPKSGHDTVSWYQQALGQGPQFIFQYYEEEERQRGNFPDRFSGHQFPNYSSELNVNALLLGDSALYLCASSYSRTLPYEQYFGPGTRLTVT.

V gene TRBV7-9 combines with J gene TRBJ1-1; 10 bases map to TRBD1. This CDR3 is 15 amino acids long. V was pared by 6 bases and J by 4 bases, with 8 bases of the junction left unmatched. Germline lookup yields CDR1 SEHNR and CDR2 FQNEAQ (reference sequence). This chain's CDR3 is CASRSRQGASTEAFF. CDR3 coding DNA: TGTGCCAGCAGATCTCGACAGGGGGCGAGCACTGAAGCTTTCTTT. The entire variable domain, with the rest obtained from reference TRBV7-9 and TRBJ1-1, is as follows: DTGVSQNPRHKITKRGQNVTFRCDPISEHNRLYWYRQTLGQGPEFLTYFQNEAQLEKSRLLSDRFSAERPKGSFSTLEIQRTEQGDSAMYLCASRSRQGASTEAFFGQGTRLTVV.